The 22 T cell receptor beta chains given below trace back to one sample, sequenced in a study of CD8 T cells in Susac syndrome. The authors reverse transcribed roughly 0.5 to 1 ug RNA with random hexamers. TCRdb ran MiXCR on the immunoSEQ multiplex PCR reads and lists one entry per CDR3 protein. The sample has just under 150,000 distinct CDR3 sequences; roughly 94% are singletons. Sequenced sample: CD4+ T cells from PBMCs. These TCRs come from a human donor in good health.

The V gene is TRBV7-3, the J gene TRBJ2-3; a possible D gene is TRBD2 (6 bases). Germline V CDR1 and CDR2: SGHTA, FQGTGA. CDR3 length equals 16 residues. The ends were cut back, 4 bases at V and 3 bases at J, with 17 bases in the middle. CDR3 bases: TGTGCCAGCAGCTCGTCCCTGAGCGGGTTGACAGATACGCAGTATTTT. This translates into CASSSSLSGLTDTQYF.

V is TRBV5-4 and J is TRBJ2-5; D gene uncertain. This CDR3 is built from 14 residues. Germline V gene sequence: CDR1 SGHNT, CDR2 YYREEE (reference sequence). V dropped 3 bases and J dropped 1 base, with 10 bases sitting between them. CDR3 in amino acids: CASSSGRIQETQYF. In DNA, the CDR3 is TGTGCCAGCAGCTCCGGACGGATCCAAGAGACCCAGTACTTC.

This rearrangement joins TRBV27 to TRBJ1-2; D ambiguous. V was trimmed by 5 bases and J by 5 bases, leaving 12 bases between them. The CDR3 length is 13 residues. Per the germline V gene, CDR1 is MNHEY and CDR2 is SMNVEV (reference sequence). CDR3 coding DNA: TGTGCCAGCAGTCGCCACGGGATTTATGGCTACACCTTC. Its translation: CASSRHGIYGYTF.

In DNA form, the CDR3 reads TGCAGTGCTAGAGAGGCCAGGTTGGTGAGTTACGAGCAGTACTTC. It yields the protein CSAREARLVSYEQYF. The chain is built from TRBV20-1 and TRBJ2-7; D is undetermined. Trimming shortened V by 0 bases and J by 4 bases, and 16 bases separated the two germline ends. The CDR3 sequence is 15 residues long. Germline-derived CDR1 and CDR2 are DFQATT and SNEGSKA (reference sequence).

The V call is TRBV4-1, the J call TRBJ1-1; D call uncertain. Germline CDR1 MGHRA, CDR2 YSYEKL. Trimming cost V 3 bases and J 3 bases, with 14 bases left between them. This CDR3 has 15 amino acids. The CDR3: CASSQYGVGDTEAFF. CDR3 sequence (DNA): TGCGCCAGCAGCCAGTATGGGGTTGGAGACACTGAAGCTTTCTTT.

V gene TRBV18 combines with J gene TRBJ2-4; 9 bases are shared with TRBD1. This CDR3 has 13 amino acids. The germline V gene encodes CDR1 KGHSH and CDR2 LQKENI. The junction had 9 bases not matched to a gene; V was cut back by 3 bases and J by 15 bases. DNA of the CDR3: TGTGCCAGCTCACCGGGACAGGGATCGTTCGGGTACTTC. It translates to CASSPGQGSFGYF.

V usage is TRBV29-1 and J usage is TRBJ2-3; TRBD2 matches at 7 bases. Germline CDR1 SQVTM, CDR2 ANQGSEA. Losses at the gene ends were 6 bases for V and 0 bases for J; bases not matched to a gene: 12. The CDR3 contains 16 residues. The CDR3 bases are TGCAGCGTGGGGCCCCCGGGAGGCGCGAGCACAGATACGCAGTATTTT. This encodes CSVGPPGGASTDTQYF.

This sequence joins TRBV18 and TRBJ2-7, with 7 bases fitting TRBD1. The ends lost 5 bases at V and 0 bases at J; junction bases unmatched: 4. The CDR3 runs to 14 residues. Germline lookup yields CDR1 KGHSH and CDR2 LQKENI. In nucleotides, the CDR3 is TGTGCCAGCTCAACCCGGGACAGCTCCTACGAGCAGTACTTC. The encoded protein is CASSTRDSSYEQYF.

The V and J genes are TRBV3-1 and TRBJ2-5; unclear D gene. V was shortened by 3 bases and J by 5 bases, with 13 bases between the two germline ends. This CDR3 region has 14 residues. Germline-derived CDR1 and CDR2 are LGHDT and YNNKEL (reference sequence). The CDR3 region is CASSHLLLQETQYF. The CDR3, as DNA: TGTGCCAGCAGCCATCTCCTGCTGCAGGAGACCCAGTACTTC.

CDR3 sequence: CASSLDGTRNNEQFF. The CDR3 DNA follows: TGCGCCAGCAGCCTGGATGGGACTAGAAACAATGAGCAGTTCTTC. The chain is built from TRBV5-1 and TRBJ2-1; 8 bases align to TRBD2. This CDR3 spans 15 amino acids. V lost 4 bases to trimming and J lost 5 bases; unmatched junction nucleotides: 8. Germline V gene sequence: CDR1 SGHRS, CDR2 YFSETQ.

The chain links TRBV20-1 to TRBJ2-5; 9 nucleotides line up with TRBD2. CDR1 and CDR2 from the germline V gene are DFQATT and SNEGSKA (reference sequence). CDR3 size: 15 residues. Trimming at V came to 2 bases and at J to 1 base, leaving 5 bases not matched to a gene. CDR3 DNA sequence: TGCAGTGCTAGATCACTAGCGGGCCCCCAAGAGACCCAGTACTTC. It specifies CSARSLAGPQETQYF.

The chain employs TRBV5-1 and TRBJ2-7; D gene unclear. The V gene lost 2 bases and the J gene lost 2 bases, with 11 bases spanning the gap. Germline CDR1 and CDR2: SGHRS and YFSETQ. The CDR3 has 14 amino acids. CDR3 DNA: TGCGCCAGCAGCTTCGAAGGCCGAGCCTACGAGCAGTACTTC. Its translation: CASSFEGRAYEQYF.

CDR3 region: CASSEWGHNTDTQYF. CDR3 in DNA: TGTGCCAGCAGTGAATGGGGGCATAACACAGATACGCAGTATTTT. The chain joins TRBV6-1 to TRBJ2-3; D is perhaps TRBD1 (6 bases). The CDR3 loop spans 15 amino acids. The germline gives CDR1 MNHNS, CDR2 SASEGT. V lost 2 bases, J lost 2 bases, and 11 bases lay in between.

The rearrangement uses TRBV10-3 and TRBJ1-5; D remains unclear. Germline-derived CDR1 and CDR2 are ENHRY and SYGVKD. Trimming removed 1 base at V and 9 bases at J, with 7 bases between. The CDR3 has 12 amino acids. This CDR3 reads CAISELDGPQHF. CDR3 in DNA: TGTGCCATCAGTGAGTTGGACGGGCCCCAGCATTTT.

This clonotype was recorded once. The V and J genes are TRBV4-2 and TRBJ2-7, with TRBD1 identical over 9 bases. The junction had 9 bases not matched to a gene; V was cut back by 4 bases and J by 2 bases. CDR1 and CDR2 (germline): LGHNA, YNFKEQ. The CDR3 consists of 16 residues. CDR3 protein: CASSRTTRQGAYEQYF. Written as DNA, the CDR3 is TGTGCCAGCAGCCGTACCACCAGACAGGGGGCCTACGAGCAGTACTTC.

The chain carries TRBV2 and TRBJ2-7; D might be TRBD2 (5 bases). Between the trimmed V and J ends, which lost 4 bases and 4 bases, there was a span of 11 bases. Germline V gene lookup returns CDR1 SNHLY and CDR2 FYNNEI. This CDR3 is built from 13 residues. In nucleotides, the CDR3 is TGTGCCAGCAGTGTCGGGATGGGGTACGAGCAGTACTTC. Translated, it gives CASSVGMGYEQYF. Full variable domain (missing parts from reference TRBV2 and TRBJ2-7): EPEVTQTPSHQVTQMGQEVILRCVPISNHLYFYWYRQILGQKVEFLVSFYNNEISEKSEIFDDQFSVERPDGSNFTLKIRSTKLEDSAMYFCASSVGMGYEQYFGPGTRLTVT.

The CDR3 loop reads CASSGKYEQYF. In DNA form, the CDR3 reads TGTGCCAGCAGCGGCAAATACGAGCAGTACTTC. The rearrangement links TRBV11-2 to TRBJ2-7; D is undetermined. Germline V lookup: CDR1 SGHAT, CDR2 FQNNGV. The CDR3 spans 11 residues. The germline V and J ends were trimmed by 5 bases and 4 bases, with 6 bases remaining between them.

The chain links TRBV3-1 to TRBJ1-2; D gene unclear. This CDR3 contains 15 residues. V dropped 2 bases and J dropped 0 bases, with 10 bases sitting between them. The germline V gene encodes CDR1 LGHDT and CDR2 YNNKEL (reference sequence). The CDR3 reads CASSQWATANYGYTF. In nucleotides, the CDR3 is TGTGCCAGCAGCCAATGGGCTACGGCTAACTATGGCTACACCTTC. The entire variable domain, with the rest obtained from reference TRBV3-1 and TRBJ1-2, is as follows: DTAVSQTPKYLVTQMGNDKSIKCEQNLGHDTMYWYKQDSKKFLKIMFSYNNKELIINETVPNRFSPKSPDKAHLNLHINSLELGDSAVYFCASSQWATANYGYTFGSGTRLTVV.

The chain is built from TRBV14 and TRBJ2-7; tentative D call: TRBD1 (6 bases). V was pared by 4 bases and J by 11 bases, with 12 bases between. This CDR3 region has 11 residues. Germline-derived CDR1 and CDR2 are SGHDN and FVKESK. CDR3 sequence (DNA): TGTGCCAGCAGCCCGGGGACACAGAAGTACTTC. This translates into CASSPGTQKYF.

This rearrangement joins TRBV28 to TRBJ2-4; 8 positions agree with TRBD1. CDR1 MDHEN and CDR2 SYDVKM come from the germline V gene. The CDR3 length is 16 residues. The V segment lost 5 bases and the J segment 0 bases; nucleotides outside the gene matches: 6. CDR3 DNA: TGTGCCAGCAGTCAGACAGGGGCTCTAGCCAAAAACATTCAGTACTTC. Translated, it gives CASSQTGALAKNIQYF. Full variable domain (outside the CDR3, taken from reference TRBV28 and TRBJ2-4): DVKVTQSSRYLVKRTGEKVFLECVQDMDHENMFWYRQDPGLGLRLIYFSYDVKMKEKGDIPEGYSVSREKKERFSLILESASTNQTSMYLCASSQTGALAKNIQYFGAGTRLSVL.

This clonotype came up once. The chain couples TRBV10-2 to TRBJ2-2; possible D gene TRBD2, 6 bases. Germline loops: CDR1 WSHSY, CDR2 SAAADI. V lost 8 bases and J 2 bases, leaving 18 bases between the germline ends. The CDR3 runs 16 residues. DNA of the CDR3: TGCGCCAGCCGTAGGAGCGGAGGGGTCAACACCGGGGAGCTGTTTTTT. Its translation is CASRRSGGVNTGELFF.

The CDR3 nucleotides are TGCAGTGCCAACAGATTTGAGACTGAAGCTTTCTTT. Residues: CSANRFETEAFF. The chain carries TRBV20-1 and TRBJ1-1; D gene unclear. V was shortened by 6 bases and J by 5 bases, with 13 bases between the two germline ends. Per the germline V gene, CDR1 is DFQATT and CDR2 is SNEGSKA (reference sequence). The CDR3 runs 12 residues.